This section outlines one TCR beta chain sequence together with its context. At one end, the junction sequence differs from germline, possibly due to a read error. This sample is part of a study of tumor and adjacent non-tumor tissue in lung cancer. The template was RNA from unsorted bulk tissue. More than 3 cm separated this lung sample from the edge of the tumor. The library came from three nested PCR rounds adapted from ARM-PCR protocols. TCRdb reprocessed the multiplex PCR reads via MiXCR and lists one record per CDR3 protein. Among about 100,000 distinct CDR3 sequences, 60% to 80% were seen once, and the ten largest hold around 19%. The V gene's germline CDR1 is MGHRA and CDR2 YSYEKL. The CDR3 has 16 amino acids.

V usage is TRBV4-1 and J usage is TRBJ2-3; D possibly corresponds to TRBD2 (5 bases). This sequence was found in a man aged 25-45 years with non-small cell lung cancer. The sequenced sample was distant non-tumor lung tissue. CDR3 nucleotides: TGCGCCAGCAGGCCCAGTGACTACCAGAGCGCGGATAAGCAGTATTTT. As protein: CASRPSDYQSADKQYF.